This T cell receptor (beta chain) stems from a study of T cell changes during pregnancy in multiple sclerosis. The table came from immunoSEQ multiplex PCR; TCRdb's copy has only in-frame clones and leaves some out. Of almost 35,000 clones in the sample, roughly 90% were seen once. V lost 0 bases and J lost 8; bases outside the gene matches: 6. The CDR3 totals 15 residues. Germline assignment: CDR1 MRHNA and CDR2 SNTAGT. By share of the sample, this clone is medium-sized (0.01 to 0.1%). V gene TRBV6-4 combines with J gene TRBJ2-1, with 8 bases fitting TRBD1. Here the sequenced sample was CD8+ T cells from peripheral blood mononuclear cells, taken after pregnancy. The receptor was isolated from a female donor with multiple sclerosis, enrolled in a pregnancy study. The CDR3, as DNA: TGTGCCAGCAGTGACTCCGGACAGGGTAGCGATGAGCAGTTCTTC. Translation gives CASSDSGQGSDEQFF.